These T cell receptor beta chains were read from a single sample in a study of spatial heterogeneity in lung cancer. Each CDR3 protein gets one entry after TCRdb re-called the 5' RACE reads with MiXCR. The data contain about 52,000 distinct CDR3 sequences, more than 6.5% of them singletons. The sequencing used PBMCs, collected at follow-up. Source of these receptors: a female donor with early-stage non-small cell lung cancer. Each CDR3 is given with its conserved first and last residue. Each record gives: clone size, J gene, V gene, D gene, CDR3 protein, CDR3 DNA. A D gene is named only where the DNA matches it firmly. Some rows mark clone size as missing; the rest say once, few, many or name a class of expanded clone.

-	TRBJ2-3	TRBV20-1	-	CSAERPGISSTDTQYF	TGCAGTGCTGAACGACCGGGGATCTCTTCCACAGATACGCAGTATTTT
-	TRBJ2-3	TRBV5-1	TRBD2	CASSLKRTTSGDTDTQYF	TGCGCCAGCAGCTTAAAACGAACGACTAGCGGGGACACAGATACGCAGTATTTT
few	TRBJ2-6	TRBV9	TRBD1	CASSAGTGGASGANVLTF	TGTGCCAGCAGCGCGGGGACAGGGGGCGCCTCTGGGGCCAACGTCCTGACTTTC
-	TRBJ1-2	TRBV11-2	-	CASSPRTQAQGGYTF	TGTGCCAGCAGCCCAAGGACCCAAGCACAAGGGGGCTACACCTTC
many	TRBJ2-3	TRBV20-1	TRBD2	CSARAAGGPADTQYF	TGCAGTGCTAGAGCAGCGGGGGGGCCGGCAGATACGCAGTATTTT
once	TRBJ2-3	TRBV6-6	TRBD2	CASIPLAGDADTQYF	TGTGCCAGCATCCCACTAGCGGGGGACGCAGATACGCAGTATTTT
many	TRBJ2-7	TRBV5-8	-	CASRHKGSSYEQYF	TGTGCCAGCAGGCATAAGGGTAGCTCCTACGAGCAGTACTTC
many	TRBJ1-4	TRBV5-1	-	CASSGAPNEKLFF	TGCGCCAGCAGCGGAGCCCCTAATGAAAAACTGTTTTTT
-	TRBJ2-1	TRBV4-1	TRBD2	CASSQRGASGGSYNEQFF	TGCGCCAGCAGCCAGCGAGGCGCTAGCGGGGGGTCTTACAATGAGCAGTTCTTC
few	TRBJ2-5	TRBV5-1	-	CASSSPGRQETQYF	TGCGCCAGCAGTTCCCCGGGCAGACAAGAGACCCAGTACTTC
-	TRBJ2-2	TRBV6-5	-	CASRRPTGLNTGELFF	TGTGCCAGCAGACGCCCGACAGGCCTGAACACCGGGGAGCTGTTTTTT
many	TRBJ1-4	TRBV5-1	-	CASNLGETYNEKLFF	TGCGCCAGCAACCTTGGGGAAACCTATAATGAAAAACTGTTTTTT
many	TRBJ2-7	TRBV7-2	TRBD1	CASSSRQGPYEQYF	TGTGCCAGCAGCTCAAGACAGGGGCCCTACGAGCAGTACTTC
many	TRBJ2-7	TRBV15	TRBD2	CATSRVTSGRRGDEQYF	TGTGCCACCAGCAGGGTGACTAGCGGTCGGCGGGGCGACGAGCAGTACTTC
many	TRBJ2-6	TRBV7-9	-	CASSSSGANVLTF	TGTGCCAGCAGCTCCTCTGGGGCCAACGTCCTGACTTTC
-	TRBJ2-5	TRBV11-2	TRBD1	CASSLDRTGGETQYF	TGTGCCAGCAGCTTAGATCGGACAGGGGGAGAGACCCAGTACTTC
many	TRBJ1-1	TRBV15	-	CATTSQVGGRTEAFF	TGTGCCACCACCTCTCAAGTGGGAGGGCGGACTGAAGCTTTCTTT
few	TRBJ2-1	TRBV28	-	CASSYRDPNEQFF	TGTGCCAGCAGTTACCGGGACCCCAATGAGCAGTTCTTC
many	TRBJ2-2	TRBV29-1	TRBD1	CSVEDYPGQGPGELFF	TGCAGCGTTGAAGACTATCCGGGACAGGGTCCCGGGGAGCTGTTTTTT
-	TRBJ2-1	TRBV15	TRBD1	CATSRPDRGGEQFF	TGTGCCACCAGCAGACCGGACAGGGGCGGTGAGCAGTTCTTC
many	TRBJ1-1	TRBV24-1	-	CATSDFEKAFF	TGTGCCACCAGTGATTTCGAAAAAGCTTTCTTT
many	TRBJ1-1	TRBV6-6	-	CASGGRANTEAFF	TGTGCCAGCGGGGGACGGGCGAACACTGAAGCTTTCTTT